The source of this T cell receptor beta chain is a study of shared clonotypes between healthy human individuals. The naive CD8 subset, CD45RO-negative cells positively selected for CCR7, excluded terminally differentiated effector memory CD45RA+ cells. Produced via immunoSEQ multiplex PCR; TCRdb's table is partial and in-frame only. The sample has around 1,900,000 clones, 93% seen once; the top ten hold under 2%. Germline V CDR1 and CDR2: SGHDT, YYEEEE. CDR3 length equals 17 residues. Trimming removed 1 base at V and 2 bases at J, with 16 bases between. This receptor was taken from a man aged 18 to 30 in good health. Some clones in this sample may be carry-over from other donors' samples. The sequenced material came from naive CD8+ T cells from PBMCs. The chain carries TRBV5-6 and TRBJ1-5; D call uncertain. DNA for the CDR3: TGTGCCAGCAGCTTGTTGTCGGACTTCGGGGGCAATCAGCCCCAGCATTTT. This gives the protein CASSLLSDFGGNQPQHF.